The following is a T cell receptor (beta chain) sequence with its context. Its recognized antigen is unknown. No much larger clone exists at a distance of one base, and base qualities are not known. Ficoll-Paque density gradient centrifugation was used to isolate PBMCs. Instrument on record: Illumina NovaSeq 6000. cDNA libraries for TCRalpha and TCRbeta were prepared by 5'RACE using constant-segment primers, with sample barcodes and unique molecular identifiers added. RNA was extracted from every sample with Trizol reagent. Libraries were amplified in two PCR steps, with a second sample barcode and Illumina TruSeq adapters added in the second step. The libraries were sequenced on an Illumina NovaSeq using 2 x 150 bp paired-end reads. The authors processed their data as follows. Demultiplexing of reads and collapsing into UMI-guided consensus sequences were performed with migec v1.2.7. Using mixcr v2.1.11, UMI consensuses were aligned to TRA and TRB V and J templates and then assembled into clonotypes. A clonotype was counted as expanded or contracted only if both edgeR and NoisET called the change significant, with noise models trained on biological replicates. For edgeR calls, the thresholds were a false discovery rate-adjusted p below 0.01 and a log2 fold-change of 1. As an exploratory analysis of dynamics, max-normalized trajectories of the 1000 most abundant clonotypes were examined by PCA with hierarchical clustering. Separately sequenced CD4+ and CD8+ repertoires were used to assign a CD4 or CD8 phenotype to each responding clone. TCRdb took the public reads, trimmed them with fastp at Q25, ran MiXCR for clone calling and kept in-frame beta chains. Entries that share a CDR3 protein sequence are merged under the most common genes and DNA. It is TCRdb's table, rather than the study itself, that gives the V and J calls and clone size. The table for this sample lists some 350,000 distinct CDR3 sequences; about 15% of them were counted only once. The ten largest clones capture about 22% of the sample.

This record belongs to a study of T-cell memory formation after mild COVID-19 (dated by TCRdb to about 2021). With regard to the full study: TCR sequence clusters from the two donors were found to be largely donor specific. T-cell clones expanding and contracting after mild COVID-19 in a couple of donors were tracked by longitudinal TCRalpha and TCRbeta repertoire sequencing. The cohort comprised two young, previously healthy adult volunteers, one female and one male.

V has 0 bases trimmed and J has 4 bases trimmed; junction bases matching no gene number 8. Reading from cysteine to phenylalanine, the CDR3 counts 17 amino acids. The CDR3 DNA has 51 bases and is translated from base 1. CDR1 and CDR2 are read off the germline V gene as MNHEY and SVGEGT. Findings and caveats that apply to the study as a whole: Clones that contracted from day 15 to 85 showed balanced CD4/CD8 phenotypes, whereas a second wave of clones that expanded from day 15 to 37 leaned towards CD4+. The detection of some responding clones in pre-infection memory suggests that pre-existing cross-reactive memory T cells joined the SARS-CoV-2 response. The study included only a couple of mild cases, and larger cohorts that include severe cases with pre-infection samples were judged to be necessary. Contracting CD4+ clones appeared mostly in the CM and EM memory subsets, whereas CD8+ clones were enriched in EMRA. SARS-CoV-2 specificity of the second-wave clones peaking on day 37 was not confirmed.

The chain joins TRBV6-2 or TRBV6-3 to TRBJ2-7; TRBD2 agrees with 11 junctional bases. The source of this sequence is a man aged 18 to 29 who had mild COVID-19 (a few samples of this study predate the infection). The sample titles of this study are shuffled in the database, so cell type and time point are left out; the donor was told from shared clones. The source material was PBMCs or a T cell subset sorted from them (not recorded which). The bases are TGTGCCAGCAGTTACTCGGTGACTAGCGGGGCTCGTTACGAGCAGTACTTC. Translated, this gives CASSYSVTSGARYEQYF.